This TCR beta chain is from a study of glioma-infiltrating T cells. Study-wide background: Low-grade gliomas were grade II; glioblastomas were grade IV at initial diagnosis. Study-level points and caveats: Tissue and blood shared very few CDR3 sequences. Gliomas, especially low-grade, showed above-expected tissue-blood divergence; non-neoplastic patients showed below. A blood CDR3 motif signature was depleted in highly divergent patients.

The CDR3 is 15 amino acids. The V gene lost 3 bases and the J gene lost 5 bases, with 16 bases spanning the gap. Germline V CDR1 and CDR2: LNHNV, YYDKDF (reference sequence). Amplification of TCR alpha and beta CDR3 regions from RNA used iRepertoire nested multiplex PCR. TCRdb re-called the multiplex PCR reads through MiXCR, storing one row per CDR3 protein. The table shows more than 350,000 distinct CDR3 sequences, with 41% occurring only once. Turning to this clonotype: The antigen remains undetermined. A much larger clone sits a single nucleotide away, making a read error possible.

Sequenced sample: glioma tissue, nonneoplastic brain tissue, or PBMCs (not recorded which). The TCR sequence derives from a human donor with low-grade glioma or glioblastoma, undergoing nonglioma brain surgery, or in good health (not recorded which). This chain uses TRBV15 with TRBJ2-5, with D hard to call. The CDR3 nucleotides are TGTGCCACCAGCAGTGATATTGGAGTTGGGGAGACCCAGTACTTC. This translates into CATSSDIGVGETQYF.